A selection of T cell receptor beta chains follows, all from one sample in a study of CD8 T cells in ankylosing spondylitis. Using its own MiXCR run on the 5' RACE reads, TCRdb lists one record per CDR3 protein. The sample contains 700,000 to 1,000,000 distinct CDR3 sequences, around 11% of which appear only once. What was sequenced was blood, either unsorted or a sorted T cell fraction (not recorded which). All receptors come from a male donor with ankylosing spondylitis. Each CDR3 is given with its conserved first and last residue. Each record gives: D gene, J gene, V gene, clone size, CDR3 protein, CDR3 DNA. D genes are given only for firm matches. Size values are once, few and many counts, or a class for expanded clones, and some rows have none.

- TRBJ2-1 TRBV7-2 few CASSLAMVESFSGNEQFF TGTGCCAGCAGCTTAGCCATGGTAGAGTCGTTTAGTGGCAATGAGCAGTTCTTC
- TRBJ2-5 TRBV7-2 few CASSPTRDQETQYF TGTGCCAGCAGCCCAACCCGGGACCAAGAGACCCAGTACTTC
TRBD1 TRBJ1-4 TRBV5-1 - CASSTGTAGEKLFF TGCGCCAGCAGCACCGGGACAGCGGGAGAAAAACTGTTTTTT
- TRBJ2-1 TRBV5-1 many CASSLNVGTKQFF TGCGCCAGCAGCTTGAATGTGGGGACAAAGCAGTTCTTC
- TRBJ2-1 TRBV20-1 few CSARVSGTEQFF TGCAGTGCTAGAGTATCGGGGACTGAGCAGTTCTTC
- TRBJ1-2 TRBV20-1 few CSAEYGGYGYTF TGCAGTGCTGAATACGGGGGTTATGGCTACACCTTC
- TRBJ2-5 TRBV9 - CASSVAPVQETQYF TGTGCCAGCAGCGTAGCACCCGTTCAAGAGACCCAGTACTTC
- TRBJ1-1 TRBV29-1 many CSVLGPPDEAFF TGCAGCGTTTTGGGCCCTCCTGATGAAGCTTTCTTT
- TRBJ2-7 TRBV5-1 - CASSLGVAATSYEQYF TGCGCCAGCAGCTTGGGGGTAGCGGCTACCTCCTACGAGCAGTACTTC
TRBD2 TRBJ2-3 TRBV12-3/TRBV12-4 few CASTRTSSPDTQYF TGTGCCAGCACCCGGACTAGCTCTCCAGATACGCAGTATTTT
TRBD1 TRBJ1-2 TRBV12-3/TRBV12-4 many CASSPDRGIGGYTF TGTGCCAGCAGTCCCGACAGGGGTATCGGTGGCTACACCTTC
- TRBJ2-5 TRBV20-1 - CSARTVQRETQYF TGCAGTGCTAGGACAGTTCAAAGAGAGACCCAGTACTTC
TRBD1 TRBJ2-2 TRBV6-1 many CASCRPPGQGTGELFF TGTGCCAGCTGTAGACCTCCGGGACAGGGGACCGGGGAGCTGTTTTTT
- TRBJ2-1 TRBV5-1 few CASSPGGLAPRNEQFF TGCGCCAGCAGCCCTGGAGGCCTAGCGCCAAGGAATGAGCAGTTCTTC
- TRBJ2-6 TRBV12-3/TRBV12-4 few CALGGTGANVLTF TGTGCCTTAGGGGGAACTGGGGCCAACGTCCTGACTTTC
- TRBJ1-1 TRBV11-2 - CASSLDKGDYTEAFF TGTGCCAGCAGCTTAGATAAGGGGGACTACACTGAAGCTTTCTTT
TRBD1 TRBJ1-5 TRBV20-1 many CSARPGTGIQPQHF TGCAGTGCTAGACCCGGGACAGGGATTCAGCCCCAGCATTTT
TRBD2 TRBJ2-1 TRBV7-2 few CASSLRTSGRRYEQFF TGTGCCAGCAGCCTAAGGACTAGCGGGAGGAGGTATGAGCAGTTCTTC
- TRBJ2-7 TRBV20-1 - CSARAVTYEQYF TGCAGTGCTAGAGCGGTTACCTACGAGCAGTACTTC
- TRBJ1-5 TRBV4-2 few CASSPSGAGGSQPQHF TGTGCCAGCAGCCCGTCTGGGGCAGGAGGAAGTCAGCCCCAGCATTTT
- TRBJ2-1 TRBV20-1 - CSAPRHGAHDNEQFF TGCAGTGCTCCCCGACATGGTGCGCACGACAATGAGCAGTTCTTC
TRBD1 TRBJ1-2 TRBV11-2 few CASSLIQGAGGYTF TGTGCCAGCAGCCTAATACAGGGGGCTGGTGGCTACACCTTC
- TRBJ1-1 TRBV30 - CAWSRTVWNTEAFF TGTGCCTGGAGCCGGACAGTGTGGAACACTGAAGCTTTCTTT
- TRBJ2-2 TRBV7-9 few CASRPSQGQNTGELFF TGTGCCAGCAGACCGAGTCAGGGACAGAACACCGGGGAGCTGTTTTTT
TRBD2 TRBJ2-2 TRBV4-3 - CASSQDWTSGANTGELFF TGCGCCAGCAGCCAAGATTGGACTAGCGGGGCTAACACCGGGGAGCTGTTTTTT
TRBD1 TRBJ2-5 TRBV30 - CAWSRQGSETQYF TGTGCCTGGAGTCGACAGGGGTCGGAGACCCAGTACTTC
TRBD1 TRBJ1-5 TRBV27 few CASSLWAGGSQPQHF TGTGCCAGCAGTTTATGGGCAGGGGGTAGCCAGCCCCAGCATTTT
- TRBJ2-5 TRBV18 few CASSPPQGQETQYF TGTGCCAGCTCACCACCCCAGGGACAAGAGACCCAGTACTTC
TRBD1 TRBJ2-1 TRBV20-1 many CSARAGQGINEQFF TGCAGTGCTAGAGCGGGACAGGGGATCAATGAGCAGTTCTTC
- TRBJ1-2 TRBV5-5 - CASSLVESGYTF TGTGCCAGCAGCTTGGTGGAATCCGGCTACACCTTC
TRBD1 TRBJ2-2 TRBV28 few CASSDRGRLATGELFF TGTGCCAGCAGCGACAGGGGGAGACTAGCCACCGGGGAGCTGTTTTTT
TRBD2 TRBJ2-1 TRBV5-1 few CASSLPSGYNEQFF TGCGCCAGCAGCTTGCCTAGCGGTTACAATGAGCAGTTCTTC
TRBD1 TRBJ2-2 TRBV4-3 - CASSQAVDRGPGELFF TGCGCCAGCAGCCAAGCTGTCGACAGGGGACCCGGGGAGCTGTTTTTT
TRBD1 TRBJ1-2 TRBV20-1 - CSARSEGAVYGYTF TGCAGTGCTAGGAGCGAGGGGGCTGTCTATGGCTACACCTTC
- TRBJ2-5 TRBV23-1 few CASSRCTGETQYF TGCGCCAGCAGTCGGTGTACAGGAGAGACCCAGTACTTC
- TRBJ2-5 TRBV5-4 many CASSGDRNQETQYF TGTGCCAGCAGCGGGGACCGCAACCAAGAGACCCAGTACTTC
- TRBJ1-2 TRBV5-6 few CASSRRVPIYGYTF TGTGCCAGCAGCCGCAGGGTTCCGATCTATGGCTACACCTTC
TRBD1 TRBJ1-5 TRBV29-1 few CSVLYGTGSQPQHF TGCAGCGTCCTTTATGGGACAGGGAGCCAGCCCCAGCATTTT
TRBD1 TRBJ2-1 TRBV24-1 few CATSDPGQGTYNEQFF TGTGCCACCAGTGACCCGGGACAGGGAACCTACAATGAGCAGTTCTTC
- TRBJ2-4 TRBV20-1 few CSAKGRRGAKNIQYF TGCAGTGCCAAAGGACGGCGGGGTGCCAAAAACATTCAGTACTTC
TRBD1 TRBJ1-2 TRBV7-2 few CASSSRDRGSYIDGYTF TGTGCCAGCAGCTCCCGGGACAGGGGGTCCTATATCGATGGCTACACCTTC